This T cell receptor (beta chain) was sequenced in a study of cytomegalovirus exposure and HLA in healthy donors. Study results and caveats: With later analysis, a missense DCLRE1C variant became linked to TCR beta V- and J-gene trimming.

With 60 Vbeta and 13 Jbeta primers, the PCR was carried out. The repertoire was sequenced with immunoSEQ multiplex PCR; TCRdb's copy has only in-frame clones and lacks some. The repertoire holds about 220,000 clones, with about 70% as singletons. This clone has a single count. The antigen remains undetermined. The receptor was isolated from a woman under 40 in good health and CMV-seronegative. The sequenced material came from PBMCs.

CDR3: CASSLYLGGNEAFF. In DNA form, the CDR3 reads TGTGCCAGCAGCTTGTATTTAGGGGGTAACGAAGCTTTCTTT. The chain combines TRBV7-9 with TRBJ1-1, with a weak D call TRBD1 (6 bases). The CDR3 runs to 14 residues. V was pared by 3 bases and J by 8 bases, with 16 bases between. The germline CDR1 and CDR2 sequences are SEHNR and FQNEAQ (reference sequence).